This T cell receptor beta chain was recorded in a study of coeliac disease. The study's findings and limits: The authors considered this approach unsuitable for unbiased detection of gliadin-specific T cells. Only 1 of 6 controls, but 9 of 18 coeliac samples, showed published gliadin-specific TRB sequences. Intraepithelial and lamina propria fractions were not highly pure.

The CDR3 is made up of 13 amino acids. V lost 0 bases to trimming and J lost 6 bases; unmatched junction nucleotides: 2. In germline, CDR1 is WSHSY, CDR2 SAAADI. The repertoire was sequenced with immunoSEQ multiplex PCR; TCRdb's copy has only in-frame clones and lacks some. The data hold around 9,000 clones, with approximately 67% observed a single time. As regards this clone: What it binds is not known.

The source is a woman aged 60-70 years with celiac disease. Sequencing input: lamina propria lymphocytes from the gut. V is TRBV10-2 and J is TRBJ2-7, with 7 bases lining up with TRBD2. The CDR3, as DNA: TGCGCCAGCAGTGAGTCGGGAGGGGTCGAGCAGTACTTC. Amino acid sequence: CASSESGGVEQYF.